This TCR beta chain was retrieved from a study of glioma-infiltrating T cells (TCRdb year 2016). For context, the study as a whole: Glioma tissue, non-neoplastic brain tissue and matched peripheral blood mononuclear cells were used as sources from which TCR alpha- and beta-chain repertoires were sequenced. To measure divergence between tissue and blood T-cell populations, each tissue-infiltrating repertoire was compared with the peripheral blood repertoire of the same patient. The paired cohort was made up of three low-grade glioma patients, eight primary glioblastoma patients and three non-glioma patients who contributed non-neoplastic brain tissue. The research as a whole found: Group comparisons rested on small numbers: three non-neoplastic, three low-grade glioma and 7 or 8 glioblastoma patients. Very few CDR3 sequences were found to be shared between tissue and blood, and this scarcity was attributed to high CDR3 diversity and limited sampling. VJ-independent divergence between tissue and blood was lower than expected in non-neoplastic patients but higher than expected in all gliomas, particularly low-grade gliomas.

The iRepertoire nested amplicon-rescue multiplex PCR (arm-PCR) platform was used to amplify TCR alpha and beta CDR3 regions from RNA. For one-step reverse transcription and amplification, about 90-400 ng of tissue mRNA or PBMC total RNA was used as input. After bead purification, a secondary multiplex PCR added Illumina adapters, and libraries were gel-purified between 200 and 400 bp. Demultiplexing relied on internal 6-nucleotide barcodes carried by the libraries. The libraries were sequenced on an Illumina MiSeq using 2x220 or 2x250 nucleotide paired-end reads. The paper's data handling went like this. Paired reads were merged with FLASH 1.2.11 and aligned to the GRCh37 human genome with BWA-MEM before extracting TRA and TRB reads. An IMGT-derived reference of cassette sequences and CDR3 motifs, with pseudogenes included, was used for V and J assignment. Reads were translated in three frames, and productive CDR3s were defined as those with a C...FGXG motif and no stop codons. Unique combinations of V-J cassette pair and CDR3 amino acid sequence were defined as clonotypes. Filtering of reads was based on Hamming distance, with the threshold set by the sequence error rate of each sample in mapped regions. TCRdb redid the processing of the public reads, applying fastp at Q25 and MiXCR, and retained in-frame beta chains. Every distinct CDR3 protein forms one entry, paired with its most common genes and DNA. The V and J calls come from TCRdb's annotation, not from the publication. This sample lists about 130,000 distinct CDR3 sequences; approximately 23% were detected once. In total, the top ten clones hold roughly 15% of the sample.

V trim: 1 base; J trim: 1 base; unmatched bases: 3. Sequences SGHTA (CDR1) and FQGNSA (CDR2) are obtained from the germline V gene. Including cysteine and phenylalanine, the CDR3 has 15 amino acids. Left in the record is the CDR3 DNA by itself, 45 bases read in frame from the first base. This clonotype was picked up many times. Its recognized antigen is unknown. Base quality data are lacking; no much larger clone is found one base away. The specimen was glioma tissue, nonneoplastic brain tissue, or PBMCs (not recorded which). This TCR came from a human donor with low-grade glioma or glioblastoma, undergoing nonglioma brain surgery, or in good health (not recorded which). Rearrangement joined TRBV7-2 to TRBJ1-1; TRBD1 lines up with 7 middle nucleotides. The DNA sequence follows: TGTGCCAGCAGCTTAGAAGGGGGCCGGAACACTGAAGCTTTCTTT. Translated, it reads CASSLEGGRNTEAFF.